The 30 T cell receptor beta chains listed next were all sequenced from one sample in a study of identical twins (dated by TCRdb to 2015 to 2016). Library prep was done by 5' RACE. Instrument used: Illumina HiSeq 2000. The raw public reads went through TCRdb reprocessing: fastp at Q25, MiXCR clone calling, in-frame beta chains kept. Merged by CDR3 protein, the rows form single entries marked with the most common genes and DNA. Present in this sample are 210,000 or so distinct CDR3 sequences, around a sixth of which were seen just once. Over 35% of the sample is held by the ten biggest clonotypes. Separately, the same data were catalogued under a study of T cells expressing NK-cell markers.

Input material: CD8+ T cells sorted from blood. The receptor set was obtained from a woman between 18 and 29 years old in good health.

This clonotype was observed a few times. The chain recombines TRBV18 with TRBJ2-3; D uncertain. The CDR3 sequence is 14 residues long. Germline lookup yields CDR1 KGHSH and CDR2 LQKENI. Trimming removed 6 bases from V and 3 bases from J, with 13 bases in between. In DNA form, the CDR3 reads TGTGCCAGCTCCCTTCTCGGGCCAACAGATACGCAGTATTTT. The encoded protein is CASSLLGPTDTQYF.

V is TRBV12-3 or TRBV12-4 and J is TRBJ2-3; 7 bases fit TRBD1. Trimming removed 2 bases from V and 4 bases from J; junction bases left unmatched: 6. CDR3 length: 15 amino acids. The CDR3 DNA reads TGTGCCAGCAGTTTACAGGGGGATTCGGCAGATACGCAGTATTTT. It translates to CASSLQGDSADTQYF.

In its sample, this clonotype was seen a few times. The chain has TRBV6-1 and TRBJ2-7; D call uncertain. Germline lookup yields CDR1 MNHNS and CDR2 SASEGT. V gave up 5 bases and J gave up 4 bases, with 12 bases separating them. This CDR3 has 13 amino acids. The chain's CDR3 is CASSRPLKYEQYF. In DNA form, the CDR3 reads TGTGCCAGCAGTCGCCCCCTAAAATACGAGCAGTACTTC.

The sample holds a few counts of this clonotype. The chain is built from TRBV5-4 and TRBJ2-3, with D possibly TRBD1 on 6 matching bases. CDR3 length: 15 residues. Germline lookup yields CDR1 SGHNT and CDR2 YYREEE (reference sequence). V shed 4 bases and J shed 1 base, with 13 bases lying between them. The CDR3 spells CASSLRQDRTDTQYF. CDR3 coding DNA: TGTGCCAGCAGCCTTCGACAGGACCGCACAGATACGCAGTATTTT.

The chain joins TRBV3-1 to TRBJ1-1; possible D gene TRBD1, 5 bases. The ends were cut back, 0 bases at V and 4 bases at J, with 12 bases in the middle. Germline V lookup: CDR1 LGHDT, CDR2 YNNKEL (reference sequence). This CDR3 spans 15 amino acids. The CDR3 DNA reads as TGTGCCAGCAGCCAAGAGTGGGCAGGGATCACTGAAGCTTTCTTT. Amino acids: CASSQEWAGITEAFF.

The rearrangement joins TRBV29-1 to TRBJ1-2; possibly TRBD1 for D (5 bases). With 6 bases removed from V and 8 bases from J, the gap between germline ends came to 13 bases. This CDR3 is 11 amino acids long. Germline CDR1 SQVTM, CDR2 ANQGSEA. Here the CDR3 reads CSVLGGKGYTF. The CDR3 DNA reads TGCAGCGTCCTGGGGGGAAAGGGCTACACCTTC.

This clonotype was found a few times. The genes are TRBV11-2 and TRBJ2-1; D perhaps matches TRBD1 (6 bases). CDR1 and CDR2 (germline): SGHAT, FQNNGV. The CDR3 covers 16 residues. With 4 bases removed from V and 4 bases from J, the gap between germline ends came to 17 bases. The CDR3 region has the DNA TGTGCCAGCAGCTCATTTAACCGGGACAATTACAATGAGCAGTTCTTC. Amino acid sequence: CASSSFNRDNYNEQFF.

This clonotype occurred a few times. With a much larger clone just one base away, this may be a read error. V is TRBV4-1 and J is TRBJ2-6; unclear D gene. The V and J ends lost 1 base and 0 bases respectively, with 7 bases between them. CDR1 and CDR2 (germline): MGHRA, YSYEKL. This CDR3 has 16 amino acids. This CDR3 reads CASSQGAYSGANVLTF. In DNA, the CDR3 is TGCGCCAGCAGCCAAGGGGCCTACTCTGGGGCCAACGTCCTGACTTTC.

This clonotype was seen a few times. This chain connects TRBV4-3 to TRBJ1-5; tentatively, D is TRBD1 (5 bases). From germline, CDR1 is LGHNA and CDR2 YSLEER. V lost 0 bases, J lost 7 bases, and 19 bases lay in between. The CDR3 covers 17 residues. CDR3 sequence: CASSQDWGNQGGQPQHF. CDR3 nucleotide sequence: TGCGCCAGCAGCCAAGACTGGGGCAACCAAGGAGGGCAGCCCCAGCATTTT.

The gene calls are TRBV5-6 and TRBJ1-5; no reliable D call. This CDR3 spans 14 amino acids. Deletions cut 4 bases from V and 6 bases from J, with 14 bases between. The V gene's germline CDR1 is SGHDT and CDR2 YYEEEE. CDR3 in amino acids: CASSPGLLSQPQHF. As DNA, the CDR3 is TGTGCCAGCAGCCCCGGGCTCCTGAGTCAGCCCCAGCATTTT.

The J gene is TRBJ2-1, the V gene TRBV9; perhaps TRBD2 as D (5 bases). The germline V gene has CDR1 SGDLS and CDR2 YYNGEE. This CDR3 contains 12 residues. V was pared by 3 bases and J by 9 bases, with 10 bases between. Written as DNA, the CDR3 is TGTGCCAGCAGCGCCTCACGGGGTGAGCAGTTCTTC. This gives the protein CASSASRGEQFF.

The CDR3 loop is CASSWSIASKETQYF. In nucleotides, the CDR3 is TGCGCCAGCAGCTGGAGCATAGCGTCCAAAGAGACCCAGTACTTC. The chain joins TRBV5-1 to TRBJ2-5; D is possibly TRBD2 (5 bases). This CDR3 region has 15 residues. Germline CDR1 SGHRS, CDR2 YFSETQ. The V end lost 3 bases, the J end lost 3 bases, and 15 bases lay between the germline ends.

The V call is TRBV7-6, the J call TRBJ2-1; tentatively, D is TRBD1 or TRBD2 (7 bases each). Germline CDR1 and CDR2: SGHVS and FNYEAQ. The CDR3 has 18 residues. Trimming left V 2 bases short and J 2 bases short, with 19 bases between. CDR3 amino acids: CASSLLGGGSSPYNEQFF. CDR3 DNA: TGTGCCAGCAGCTTATTAGGGGGCGGGAGTAGCCCCTACAATGAGCAGTTCTTC.

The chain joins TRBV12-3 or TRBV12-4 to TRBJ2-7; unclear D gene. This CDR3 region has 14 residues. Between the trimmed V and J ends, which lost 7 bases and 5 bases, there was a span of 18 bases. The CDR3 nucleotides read TGTGCCAGCAATTTCGACGGACCCCCCAACGAGCAGTACTTC. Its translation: CASNFDGPPNEQYF.

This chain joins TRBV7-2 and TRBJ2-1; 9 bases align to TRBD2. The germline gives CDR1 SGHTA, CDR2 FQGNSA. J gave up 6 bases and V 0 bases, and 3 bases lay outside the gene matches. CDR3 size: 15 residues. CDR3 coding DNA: TGTGCCAGCAGCTTAGCTAGCGGGGGACCCAATGAGCAGTTCTTC. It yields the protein CASSLASGGPNEQFF. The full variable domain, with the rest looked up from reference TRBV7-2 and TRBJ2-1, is GAGVSQSPSNKVTEKGKDVELRCDPISGHTALYWYRQSLGQGLEFLIYFQGNSAPDKSGLPSDRFSAERTGGSVSTLTIQRTQQEDSAVYLCASSLASGGPNEQFFGPGTRLTVL.

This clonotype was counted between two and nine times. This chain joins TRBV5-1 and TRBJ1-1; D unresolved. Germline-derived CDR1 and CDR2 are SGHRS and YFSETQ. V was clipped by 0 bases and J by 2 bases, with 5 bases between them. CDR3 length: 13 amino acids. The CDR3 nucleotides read TGCGCCAGCAGCTTGGCCTTCAACACTGAAGCTTTCTTT. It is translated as CASSLAFNTEAFF.

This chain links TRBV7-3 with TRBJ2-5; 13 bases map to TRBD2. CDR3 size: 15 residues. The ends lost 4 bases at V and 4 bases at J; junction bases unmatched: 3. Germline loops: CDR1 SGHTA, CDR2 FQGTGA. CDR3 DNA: TGTGCCAGCAGCTCGACTAGCGGGGGGATAGAGACCCAGTACTTC. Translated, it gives CASSSTSGGIETQYF. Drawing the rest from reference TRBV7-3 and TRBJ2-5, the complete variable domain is GAGVSQTPSNKVTEKGKYVELRCDPISGHTALYWYRQSLGQGPEFLIYFQGTGAADDSGLPNDRFFAVRPEGSVSTLKIQRTERGDSAVYLCASSSTSGGIETQYFGPGTRLLVL.

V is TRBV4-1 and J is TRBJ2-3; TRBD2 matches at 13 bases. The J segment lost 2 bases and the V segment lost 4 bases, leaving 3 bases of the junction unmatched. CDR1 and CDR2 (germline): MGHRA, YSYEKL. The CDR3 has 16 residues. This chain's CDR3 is CASSRGLAGITDTQYF. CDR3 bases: TGCGCCAGCAGCCGGGGACTAGCGGGGATCACAGATACGCAGTATTTT.

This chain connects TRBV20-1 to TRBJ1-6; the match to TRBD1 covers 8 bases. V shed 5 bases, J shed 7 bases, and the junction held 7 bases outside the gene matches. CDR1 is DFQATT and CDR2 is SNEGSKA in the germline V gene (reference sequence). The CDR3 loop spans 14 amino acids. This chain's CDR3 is CSALTGDINSPLHF. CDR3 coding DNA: TGCAGTGCTCTGACAGGGGATATAAATTCACCCCTCCACTTT.

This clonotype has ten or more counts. In nucleotides, the CDR3 is TGCGCCAGCAGCGGCAGGGGCGGCGTGAACACTGAAGCTTTCTTT. Translation gives CASSGRGGVNTEAFF. The chain joins TRBV5-1 to TRBJ1-1; D possibly corresponds to TRBD1 (6 bases). CDR1 and CDR2 from the germline V gene are SGHRS and YFSETQ. This CDR3 is built from 15 residues. The V gene lost 4 bases and the J gene lost 0 bases, with 13 bases spanning the gap. Variable domain in full (rest from reference TRBV5-1 and TRBJ1-1): KAGVTQTPRYLIKTRGQQVTLSCSPISGHRSVSWYQQTPGQGLQFLFEYFSETQRNKGNFPGRFSGRQFSNSRSEMNVSTLELGDSALYLCASSGRGGVNTEAFFGQGTRLTVV.

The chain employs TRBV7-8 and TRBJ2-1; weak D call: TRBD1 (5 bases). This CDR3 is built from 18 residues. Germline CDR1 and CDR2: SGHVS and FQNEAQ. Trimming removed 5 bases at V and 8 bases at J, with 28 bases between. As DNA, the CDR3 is TGTGCCAGCAGCCCGCGCGACCAAGGGGCTGGGATCACATATGAGCAGTTCTTC. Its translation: CASSPRDQGAGITYEQFF.

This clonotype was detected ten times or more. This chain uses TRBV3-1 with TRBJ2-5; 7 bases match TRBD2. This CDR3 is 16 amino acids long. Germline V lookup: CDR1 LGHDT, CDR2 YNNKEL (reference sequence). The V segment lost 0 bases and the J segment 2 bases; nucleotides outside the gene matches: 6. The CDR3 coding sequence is TGTGCCAGCAGCCAAGATTTAAACGGGGGGCAAGAGACCCAGTACTTC. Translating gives CASSQDLNGGQETQYF.

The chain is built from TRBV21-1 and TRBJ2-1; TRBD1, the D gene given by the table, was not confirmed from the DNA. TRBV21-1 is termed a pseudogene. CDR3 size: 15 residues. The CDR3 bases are TGTGCCAGCAGCAAACCGCAGGGCGGGTTGAATGAGCAGTTCTTC. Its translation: CASSKPQGGLNEQFF.

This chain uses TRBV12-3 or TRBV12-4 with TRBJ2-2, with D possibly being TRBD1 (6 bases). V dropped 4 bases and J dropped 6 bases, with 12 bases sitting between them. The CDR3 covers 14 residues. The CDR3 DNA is TGTGCCAGCAGTTCAGGGGTGGACGCCGGGGAGCTGTTTTTT. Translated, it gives CASSSGVDAGELFF.

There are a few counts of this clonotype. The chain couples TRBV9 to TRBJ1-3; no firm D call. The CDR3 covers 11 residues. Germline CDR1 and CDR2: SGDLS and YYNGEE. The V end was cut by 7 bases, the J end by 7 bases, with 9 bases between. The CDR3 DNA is TGTGCCAGCGCGGAACGGAACACCATATATTTT. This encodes CASAERNTIYF.

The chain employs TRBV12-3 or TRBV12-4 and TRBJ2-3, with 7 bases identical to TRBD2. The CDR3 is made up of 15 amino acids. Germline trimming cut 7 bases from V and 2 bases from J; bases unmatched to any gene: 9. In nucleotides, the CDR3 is TGTGCCAGCAACGGCGCCGGGACTAACACAGATACGCAGTATTTT. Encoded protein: CASNGAGTNTDTQYF.

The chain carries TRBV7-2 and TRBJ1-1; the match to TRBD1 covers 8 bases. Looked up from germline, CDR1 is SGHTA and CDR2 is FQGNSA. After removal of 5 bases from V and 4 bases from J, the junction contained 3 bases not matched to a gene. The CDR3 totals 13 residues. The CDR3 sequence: CASSRGQGTEAFF. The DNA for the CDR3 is TGTGCCAGCAGCCGCGGACAGGGCACTGAAGCTTTCTTT.

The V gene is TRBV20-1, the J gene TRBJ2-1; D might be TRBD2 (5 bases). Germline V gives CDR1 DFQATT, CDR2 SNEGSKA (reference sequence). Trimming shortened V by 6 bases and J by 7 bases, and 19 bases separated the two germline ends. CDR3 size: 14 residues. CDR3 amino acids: CSAWENQLGNEQFF. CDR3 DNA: TGCAGTGCATGGGAGAATCAACTGGGTAATGAGCAGTTCTTC.

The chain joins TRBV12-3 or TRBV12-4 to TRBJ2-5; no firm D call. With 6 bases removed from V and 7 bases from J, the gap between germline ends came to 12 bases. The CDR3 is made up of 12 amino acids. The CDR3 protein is CASRGLAVTQYF. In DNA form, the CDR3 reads TGTGCCAGCAGGGGTCTTGCGGTGACCCAGTACTTC.

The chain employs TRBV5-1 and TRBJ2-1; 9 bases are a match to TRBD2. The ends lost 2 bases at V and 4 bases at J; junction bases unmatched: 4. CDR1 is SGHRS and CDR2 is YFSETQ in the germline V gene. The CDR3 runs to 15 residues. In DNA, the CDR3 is TGCGCCAGCAGCTTCTCGCGGGGGGGTTACAATGAGCAGTTCTTC. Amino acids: CASSFSRGGYNEQFF.